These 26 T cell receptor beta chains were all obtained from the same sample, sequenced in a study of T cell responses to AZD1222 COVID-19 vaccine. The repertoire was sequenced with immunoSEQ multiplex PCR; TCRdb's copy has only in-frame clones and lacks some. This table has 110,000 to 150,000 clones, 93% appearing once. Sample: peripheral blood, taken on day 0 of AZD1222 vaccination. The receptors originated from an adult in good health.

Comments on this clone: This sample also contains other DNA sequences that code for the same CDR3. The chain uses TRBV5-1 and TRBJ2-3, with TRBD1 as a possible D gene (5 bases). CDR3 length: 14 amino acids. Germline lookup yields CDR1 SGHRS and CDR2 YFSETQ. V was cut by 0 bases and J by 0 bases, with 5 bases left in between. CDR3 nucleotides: TGCGCCAGCAGCTTGGCAGGGAGCACAGATACGCAGTATTTT. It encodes CASSLAGSTDTQYF.

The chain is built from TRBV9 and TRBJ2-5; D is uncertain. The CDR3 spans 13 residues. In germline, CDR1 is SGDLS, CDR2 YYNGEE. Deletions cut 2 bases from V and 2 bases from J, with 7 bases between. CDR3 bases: TGTGCCAGCAGCGTGAGCCTTCAAGAGACCCAGTACTTC. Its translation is CASSVSLQETQYF.

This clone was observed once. For the CDR3, the DNA is TGTGCCAGTAGTACCTTAGCGGGAGAGGGCAATGAGCAGTTCTTC. Translation: CASSTLAGEGNEQFF. The V gene is TRBV19, the J gene TRBJ2-1; 9 nucleotides match TRBD2. V was clipped by 4 bases and J by 6 bases; unmatched bases: 7. The germline V gene encodes CDR1 LNHDA and CDR2 SQIVND (reference sequence). The CDR3 is 15 amino acids.

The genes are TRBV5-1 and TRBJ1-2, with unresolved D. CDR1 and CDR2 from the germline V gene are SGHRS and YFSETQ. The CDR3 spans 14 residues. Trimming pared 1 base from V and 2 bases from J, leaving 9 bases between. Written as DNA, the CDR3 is TGCGCCAGCAGCTTGATTGTCGGGAACTATGGCTACACCTTC. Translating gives CASSLIVGNYGYTF.

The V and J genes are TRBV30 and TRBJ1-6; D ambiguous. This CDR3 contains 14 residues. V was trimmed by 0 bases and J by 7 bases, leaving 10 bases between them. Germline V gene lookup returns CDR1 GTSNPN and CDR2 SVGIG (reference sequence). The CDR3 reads CAWSVGRENSPLHF. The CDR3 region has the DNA TGTGCCTGGAGTGTAGGGAGGGAAAATTCACCCCTCCACTTT.

CDR3 sequence (DNA): TGTGCCAGCAGTGAATGGGGCAGGGGGAGCAATCAGCCCCAGCATTTT. It is translated as CASSEWGRGSNQPQHF. This chain uses TRBV2 with TRBJ1-5, with 7 bases lining up with TRBD1. Germline assignment: CDR1 SNHLY and CDR2 FYNNEI. The junction had 5 bases not matched to a gene; V was cut back by 2 bases and J by 1 base. CDR3 length: 16 amino acids.

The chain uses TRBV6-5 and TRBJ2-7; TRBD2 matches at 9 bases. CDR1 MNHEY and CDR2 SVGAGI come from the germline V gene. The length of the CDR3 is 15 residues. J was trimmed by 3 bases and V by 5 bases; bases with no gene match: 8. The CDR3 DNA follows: TGTGCCAGCAGTCCCCGACTAGCGGAAAACTACGAGCAGTACTTC. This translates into CASSPRLAENYEQYF.

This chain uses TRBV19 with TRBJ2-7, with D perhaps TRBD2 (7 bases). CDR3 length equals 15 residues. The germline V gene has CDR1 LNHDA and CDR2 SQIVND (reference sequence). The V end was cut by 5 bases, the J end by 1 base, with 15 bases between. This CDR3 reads CASSSGEGGSYEQYF. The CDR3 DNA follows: TGTGCCAGTAGTTCAGGGGAGGGCGGTTCCTACGAGCAGTACTTC.

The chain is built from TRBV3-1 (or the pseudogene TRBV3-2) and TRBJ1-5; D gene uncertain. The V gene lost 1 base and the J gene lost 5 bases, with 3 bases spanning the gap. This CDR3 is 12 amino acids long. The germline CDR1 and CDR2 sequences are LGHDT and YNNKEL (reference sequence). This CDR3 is CASSQGDQPQHF. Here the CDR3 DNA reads TGTGCCAGCAGCCAAGGGGATCAGCCCCAGCATTTT.

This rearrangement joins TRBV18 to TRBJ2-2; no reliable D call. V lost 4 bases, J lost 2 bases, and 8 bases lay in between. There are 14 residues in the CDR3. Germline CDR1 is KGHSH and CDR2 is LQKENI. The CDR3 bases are TGTGCCAGCTCACTGGGGATCAACACCGGGGAGCTGTTTTTT. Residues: CASSLGINTGELFF.

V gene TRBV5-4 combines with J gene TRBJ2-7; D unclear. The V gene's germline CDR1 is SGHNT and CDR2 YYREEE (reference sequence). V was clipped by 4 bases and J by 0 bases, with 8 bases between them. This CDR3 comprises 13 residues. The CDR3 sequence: CASSNSYSYEQYF. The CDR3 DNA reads TGTGCCAGCAGCAACTCATACTCCTACGAGCAGTACTTC. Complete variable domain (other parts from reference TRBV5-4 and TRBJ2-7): ETGVTQSPTHLIKTRGQQVTLRCSSQSGHNTVSWYQQALGQGPQFIFQYYREEENGRGNFPPRFSGLQFPNYSSELNVNALELDDSALYLCASSNSYSYEQYFGPGTRLTVT.

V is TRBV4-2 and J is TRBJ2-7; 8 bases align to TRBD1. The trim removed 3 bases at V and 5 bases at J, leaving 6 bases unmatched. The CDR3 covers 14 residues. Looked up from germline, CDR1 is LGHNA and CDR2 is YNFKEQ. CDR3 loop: CASSHPDRGHEQYF. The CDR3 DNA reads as TGTGCCAGCAGCCATCCCGACAGGGGCCACGAGCAGTACTTC.

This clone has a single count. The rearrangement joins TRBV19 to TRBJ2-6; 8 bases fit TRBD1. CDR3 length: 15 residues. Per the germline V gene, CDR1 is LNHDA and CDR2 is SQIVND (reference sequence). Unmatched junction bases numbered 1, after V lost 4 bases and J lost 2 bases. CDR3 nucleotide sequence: TGTGCCAGTAGTACGGACAGGGCTGGGGCCAACGTCCTGACTTTC. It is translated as CASSTDRAGANVLTF.

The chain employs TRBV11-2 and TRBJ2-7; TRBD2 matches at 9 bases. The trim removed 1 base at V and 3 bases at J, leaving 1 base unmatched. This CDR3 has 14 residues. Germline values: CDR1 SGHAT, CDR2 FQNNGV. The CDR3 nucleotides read TGTGCCAGCAGCTTAGGACTAGCGGACTACGAGCAGTACTTC. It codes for CASSLGLADYEQYF. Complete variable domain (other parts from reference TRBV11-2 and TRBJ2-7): EAGVAQSPRYKIIEKRQSVAFWCNPISGHATLYWYQQILGQGPKLLIQFQNNGVVDDSQLPKDRFSAERLKGVDSTLKIQPAKLEDSAVYLCASSLGLADYEQYFGPGTRLTVT.

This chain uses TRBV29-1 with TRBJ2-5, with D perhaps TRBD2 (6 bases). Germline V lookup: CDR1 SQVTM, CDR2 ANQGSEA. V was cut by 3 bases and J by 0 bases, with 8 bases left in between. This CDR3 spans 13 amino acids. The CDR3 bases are TGCAGCGTTGATGGGGGGAACCAAGAGACCCAGTACTTC. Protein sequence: CSVDGGNQETQYF.

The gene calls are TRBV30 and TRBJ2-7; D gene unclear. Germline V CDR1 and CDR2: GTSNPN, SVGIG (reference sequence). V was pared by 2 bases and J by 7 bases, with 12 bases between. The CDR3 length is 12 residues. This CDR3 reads CAWSFGPLEQYF. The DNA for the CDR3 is TGTGCCTGGAGTTTTGGACCGCTTGAGCAGTACTTC.

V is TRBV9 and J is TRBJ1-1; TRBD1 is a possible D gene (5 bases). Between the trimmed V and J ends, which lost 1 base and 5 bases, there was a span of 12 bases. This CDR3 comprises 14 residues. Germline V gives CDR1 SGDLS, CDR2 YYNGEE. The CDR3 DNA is TGTGCCAGCAGCGTAATCAAGGGGCCAACTGAAGCTTTCTTT. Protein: CASSVIKGPTEAFF.

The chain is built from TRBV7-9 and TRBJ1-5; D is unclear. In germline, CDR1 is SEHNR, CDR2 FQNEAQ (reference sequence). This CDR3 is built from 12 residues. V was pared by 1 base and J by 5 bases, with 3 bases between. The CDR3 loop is CASSLGDQPQHF. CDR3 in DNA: TGTGCCAGCAGCTTAGGAGATCAGCCCCAGCATTTT.

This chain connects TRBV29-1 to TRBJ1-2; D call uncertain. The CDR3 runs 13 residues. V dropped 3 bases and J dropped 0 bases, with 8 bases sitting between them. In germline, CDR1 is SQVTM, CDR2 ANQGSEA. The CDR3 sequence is CSVELQTNYGYTF. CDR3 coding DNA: TGCAGCGTTGAGTTACAGACTAACTATGGCTACACCTTC.

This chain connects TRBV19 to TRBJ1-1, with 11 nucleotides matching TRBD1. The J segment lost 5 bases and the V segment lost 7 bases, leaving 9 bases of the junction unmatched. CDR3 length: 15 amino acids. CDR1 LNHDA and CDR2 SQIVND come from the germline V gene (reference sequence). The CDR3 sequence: CASNTDRGRMTEAFF. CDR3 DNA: TGTGCCAGTAACACGGACAGGGGGCGAATGACTGAAGCTTTCTTT.

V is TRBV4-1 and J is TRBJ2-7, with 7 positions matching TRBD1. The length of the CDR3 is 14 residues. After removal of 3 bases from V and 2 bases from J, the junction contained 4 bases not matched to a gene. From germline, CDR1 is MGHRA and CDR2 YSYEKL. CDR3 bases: TGCGCCAGCAGCCACCGGACAGGTCCCTACGAGCAGTACTTC. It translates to CASSHRTGPYEQYF.

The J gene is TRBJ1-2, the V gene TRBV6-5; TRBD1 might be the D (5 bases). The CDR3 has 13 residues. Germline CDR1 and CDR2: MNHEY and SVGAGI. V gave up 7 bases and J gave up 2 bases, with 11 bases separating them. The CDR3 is CASTRDRNYGYTF. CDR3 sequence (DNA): TGTGCCAGCACCCGAGACAGAAACTATGGCTACACCTTC.

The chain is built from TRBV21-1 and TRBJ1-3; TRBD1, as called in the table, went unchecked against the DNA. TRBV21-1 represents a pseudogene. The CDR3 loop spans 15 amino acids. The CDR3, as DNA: TGTGCCAGCAGCAAACCGACAGGGAAGGGAAACACCATATATTTT. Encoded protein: CASSKPTGKGNTIYF.

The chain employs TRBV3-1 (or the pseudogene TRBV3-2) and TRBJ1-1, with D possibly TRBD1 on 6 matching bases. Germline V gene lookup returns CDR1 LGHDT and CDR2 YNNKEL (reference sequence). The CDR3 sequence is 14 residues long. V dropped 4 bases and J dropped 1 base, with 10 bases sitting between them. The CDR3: CASSRTVSNTEAFF. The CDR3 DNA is TGTGCCAGCAGCCGGACAGTATCGAACACTGAAGCTTTCTTT.

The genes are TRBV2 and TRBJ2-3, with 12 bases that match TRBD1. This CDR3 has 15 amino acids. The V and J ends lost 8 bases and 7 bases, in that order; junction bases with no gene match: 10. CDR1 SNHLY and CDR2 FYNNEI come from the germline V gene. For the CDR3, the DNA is TGTGCCAGCCCAGTCCGGGACAGGGGGCTAAATACGCAGTATTTT. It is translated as CASPVRDRGLNTQYF.

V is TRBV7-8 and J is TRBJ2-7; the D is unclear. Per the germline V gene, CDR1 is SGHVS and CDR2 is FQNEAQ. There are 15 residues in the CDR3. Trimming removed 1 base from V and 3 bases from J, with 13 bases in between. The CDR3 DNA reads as TGTGCCAGCAGCTTAGGTTTCTGGGTGGGCTACGAGCAGTACTTC. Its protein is CASSLGFWVGYEQYF.